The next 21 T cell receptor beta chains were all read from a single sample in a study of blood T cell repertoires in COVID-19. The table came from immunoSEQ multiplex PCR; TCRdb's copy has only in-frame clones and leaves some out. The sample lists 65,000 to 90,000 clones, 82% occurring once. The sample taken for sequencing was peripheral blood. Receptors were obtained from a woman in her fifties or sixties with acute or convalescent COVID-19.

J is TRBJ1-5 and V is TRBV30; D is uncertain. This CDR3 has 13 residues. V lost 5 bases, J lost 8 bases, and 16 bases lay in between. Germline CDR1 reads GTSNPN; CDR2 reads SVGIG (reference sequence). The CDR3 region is CAWAVPGGKPQHF. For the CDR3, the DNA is TGTGCCTGGGCGGTCCCGGGAGGGAAGCCCCAGCATTTT.

DNA for the CDR3: TGTGCCAGCAGCCAAGATTGGGGCAGTCCCATTGAAAGGGGGGAGCTGTTTTTT. Translation: CASSQDWGSPIERGELFF. V usage is TRBV4-2 and J usage is TRBJ2-2, with D possibly TRBD1 on 5 matching bases. V lost 0 bases and J lost 8, with 22 bases in between. CDR1 is LGHNA and CDR2 is YNFKEQ in the germline V gene. CDR3 length: 18 residues.

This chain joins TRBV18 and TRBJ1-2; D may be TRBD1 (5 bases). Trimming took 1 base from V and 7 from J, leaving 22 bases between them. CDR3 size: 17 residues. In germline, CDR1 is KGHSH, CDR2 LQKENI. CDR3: CASSPQHLSGVVGGYTF. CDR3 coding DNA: TGTGCCAGCTCACCACAACACCTTTCGGGGGTTGTGGGTGGCTACACCTTC.

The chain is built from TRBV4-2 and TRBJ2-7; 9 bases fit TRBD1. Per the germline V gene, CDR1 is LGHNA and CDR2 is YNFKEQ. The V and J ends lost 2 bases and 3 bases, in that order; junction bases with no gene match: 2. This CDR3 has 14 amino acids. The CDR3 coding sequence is TGTGCCAGCAGCCAAACGGGACAGGGCTACGAGCAGTACTTC. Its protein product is CASSQTGQGYEQYF.

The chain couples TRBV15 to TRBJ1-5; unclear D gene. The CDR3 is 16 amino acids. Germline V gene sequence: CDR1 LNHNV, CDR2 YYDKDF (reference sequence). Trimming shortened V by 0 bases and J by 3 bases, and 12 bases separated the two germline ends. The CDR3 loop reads CATSRDSIKINQPQHF. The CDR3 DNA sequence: TGTGCCACCAGCAGAGATAGTATAAAGATCAATCAGCCCCAGCATTTT.

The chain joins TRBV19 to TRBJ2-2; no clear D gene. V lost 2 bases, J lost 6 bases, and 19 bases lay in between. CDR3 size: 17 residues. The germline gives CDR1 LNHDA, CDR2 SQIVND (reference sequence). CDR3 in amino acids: CASSIRKGSWAAGELFF. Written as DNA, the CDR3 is TGTGCCAGTAGTATACGTAAAGGATCCTGGGCAGCCGGGGAGCTGTTTTTT.

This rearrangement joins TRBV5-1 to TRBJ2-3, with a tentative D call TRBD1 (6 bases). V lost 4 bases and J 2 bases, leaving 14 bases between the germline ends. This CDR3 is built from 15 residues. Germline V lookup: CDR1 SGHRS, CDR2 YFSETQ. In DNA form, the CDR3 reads TGCGCCAGCAGCGGGGACATATCCCCCACAGATACGCAGTATTTT. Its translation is CASSGDISPTDTQYF.

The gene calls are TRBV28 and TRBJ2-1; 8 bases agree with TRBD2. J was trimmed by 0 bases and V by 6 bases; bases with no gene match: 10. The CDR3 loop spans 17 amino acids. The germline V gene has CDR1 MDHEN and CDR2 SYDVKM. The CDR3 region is CASRLASGGISYNEQFF. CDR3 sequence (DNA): TGTGCCAGCAGATTAGCGTCGGGGGGGATCTCCTACAATGAGCAGTTCTTC.

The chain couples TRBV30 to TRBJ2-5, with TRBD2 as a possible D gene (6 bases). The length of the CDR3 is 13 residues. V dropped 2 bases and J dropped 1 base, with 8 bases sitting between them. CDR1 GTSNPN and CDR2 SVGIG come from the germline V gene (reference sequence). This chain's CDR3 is CAWSWRAQETQYF. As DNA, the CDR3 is TGTGCCTGGAGTTGGAGGGCCCAAGAGACCCAGTACTTC. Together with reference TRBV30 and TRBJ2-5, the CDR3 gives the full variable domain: SQTIHQWPATLVQPVGSPLSLECTVEGTSNPNLYWYRQAAGRGLQLLFYSVGIGQISSEVPQNLSASRPQDRQFILSSKKLLLSDSGFYLCAWSWRAQETQYFGPGTRLLVL.

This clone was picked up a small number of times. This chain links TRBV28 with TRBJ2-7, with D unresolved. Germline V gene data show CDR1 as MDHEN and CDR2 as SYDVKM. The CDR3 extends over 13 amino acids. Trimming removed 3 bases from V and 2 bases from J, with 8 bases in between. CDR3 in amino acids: CASSFSAAYEQYF. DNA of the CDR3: TGTGCCAGCAGTTTTAGTGCGGCCTACGAGCAGTACTTC.

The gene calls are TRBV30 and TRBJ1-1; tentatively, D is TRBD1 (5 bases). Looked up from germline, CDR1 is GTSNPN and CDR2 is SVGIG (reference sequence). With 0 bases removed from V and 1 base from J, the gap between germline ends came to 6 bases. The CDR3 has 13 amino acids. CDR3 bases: TGTGCCTGGAGTGTGGGGCAGAACACTGAAGCTTTCTTT. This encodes CAWSVGQNTEAFF.

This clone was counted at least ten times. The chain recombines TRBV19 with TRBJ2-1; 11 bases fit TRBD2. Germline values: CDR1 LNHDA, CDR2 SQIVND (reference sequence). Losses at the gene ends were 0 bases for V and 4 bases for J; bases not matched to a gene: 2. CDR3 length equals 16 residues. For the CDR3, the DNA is TGTGCCAGTAGTATAGATCGACTAGCGGGATACAATGAGCAGTTCTTC. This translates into CASSIDRLAGYNEQFF. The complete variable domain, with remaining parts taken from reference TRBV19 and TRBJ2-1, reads DGGITQSPKYLFRKEGQNVTLSCEQNLNHDAMYWYRQDPGQGLRLIYYSQIVNDFQKGDIAEGYSVSREKKESFPLTVTSAQKNPTAFYLCASSIDRLAGYNEQFFGPGTRLTVL.

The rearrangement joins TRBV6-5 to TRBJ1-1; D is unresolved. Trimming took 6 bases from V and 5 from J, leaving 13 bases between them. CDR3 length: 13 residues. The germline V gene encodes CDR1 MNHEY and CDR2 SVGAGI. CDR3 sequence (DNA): TGTGCCAGCAGCCTCACAGCTAAGACTGAAGCTTTCTTT. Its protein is CASSLTAKTEAFF.

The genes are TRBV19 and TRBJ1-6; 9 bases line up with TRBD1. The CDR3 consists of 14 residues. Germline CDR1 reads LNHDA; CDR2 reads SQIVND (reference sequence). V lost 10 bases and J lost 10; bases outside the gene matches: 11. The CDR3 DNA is TGTGCCACCAGGCGGCAACAGGGGGCCTCACCCCTCCACTTT. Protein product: CATRRQQGASPLHF.

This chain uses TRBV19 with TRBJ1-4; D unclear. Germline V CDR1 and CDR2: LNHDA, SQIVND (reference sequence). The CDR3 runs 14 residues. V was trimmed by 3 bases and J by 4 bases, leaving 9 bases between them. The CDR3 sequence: CASSMVFGNEKLFF. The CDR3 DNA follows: TGTGCCAGTAGTATGGTCTTCGGTAATGAAAAACTGTTTTTT.

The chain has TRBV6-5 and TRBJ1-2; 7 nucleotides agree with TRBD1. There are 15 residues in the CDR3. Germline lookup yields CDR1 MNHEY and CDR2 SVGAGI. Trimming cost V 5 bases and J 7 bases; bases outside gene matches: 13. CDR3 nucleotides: TGTGCCAGCAGTACACGGGACAGTACCTTCTTTGGCTACACCTTC. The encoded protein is CASSTRDSTFFGYTF.

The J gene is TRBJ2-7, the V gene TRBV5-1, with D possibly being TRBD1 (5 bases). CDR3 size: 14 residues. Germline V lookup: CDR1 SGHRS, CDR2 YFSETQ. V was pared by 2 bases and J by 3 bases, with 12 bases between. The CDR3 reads CASSLYGADYEQYF. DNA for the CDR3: TGCGCCAGCAGCTTATATGGGGCAGACTACGAGCAGTACTTC. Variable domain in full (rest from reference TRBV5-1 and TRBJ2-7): KAGVTQTPRYLIKTRGQQVTLSCSPISGHRSVSWYQQTPGQGLQFLFEYFSETQRNKGNFPGRFSGRQFSNSRSEMNVSTLELGDSALYLCASSLYGADYEQYFGPGTRLTVT.

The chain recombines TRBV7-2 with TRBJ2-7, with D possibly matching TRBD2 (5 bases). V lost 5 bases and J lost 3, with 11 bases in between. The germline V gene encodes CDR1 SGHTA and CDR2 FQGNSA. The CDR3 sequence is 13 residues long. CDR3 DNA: TGTGCCAGCAGCGCACTAGTAAACTACGAGCAGTACTTC. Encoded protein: CASSALVNYEQYF.

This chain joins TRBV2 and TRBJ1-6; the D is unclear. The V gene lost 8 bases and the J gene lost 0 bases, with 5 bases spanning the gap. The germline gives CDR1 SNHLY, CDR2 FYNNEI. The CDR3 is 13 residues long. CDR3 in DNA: TGTGCCAGCTCGAGCTCCTATAATTCACCCCTCCACTTT. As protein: CASSSSYNSPLHF.

CDR3 sequence (DNA): TGTGCCAGCAAGGGGACAGGTGTGAGGGCCGAGCAGTTCTTC. Its translation is CASKGTGVRAEQFF. The rearrangement uses TRBV2 and TRBJ2-1; 8 positions agree with TRBD1. CDR1 and CDR2 from the germline V gene are SNHLY and FYNNEI. This CDR3 comprises 14 residues. Trimming cost V 7 bases and J 10 bases; bases outside gene matches: 12. The complete variable domain, with remaining parts taken from reference TRBV2 and TRBJ2-1, reads EPEVTQTPSHQVTQMGQEVILRCVPISNHLYFYWYRQILGQKVEFLVSFYNNEISEKSEIFDDQFSVERPDGSNFTLKIRSTKLEDSAMYFCASKGTGVRAEQFFGPGTRLTVL.

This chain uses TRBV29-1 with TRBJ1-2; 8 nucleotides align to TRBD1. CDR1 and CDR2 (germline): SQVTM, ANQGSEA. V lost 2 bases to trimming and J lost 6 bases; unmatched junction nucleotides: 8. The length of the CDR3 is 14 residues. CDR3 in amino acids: CSVETMTGANGYTF. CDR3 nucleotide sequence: TGCAGCGTTGAAACAATGACAGGGGCCAATGGCTACACCTTC.